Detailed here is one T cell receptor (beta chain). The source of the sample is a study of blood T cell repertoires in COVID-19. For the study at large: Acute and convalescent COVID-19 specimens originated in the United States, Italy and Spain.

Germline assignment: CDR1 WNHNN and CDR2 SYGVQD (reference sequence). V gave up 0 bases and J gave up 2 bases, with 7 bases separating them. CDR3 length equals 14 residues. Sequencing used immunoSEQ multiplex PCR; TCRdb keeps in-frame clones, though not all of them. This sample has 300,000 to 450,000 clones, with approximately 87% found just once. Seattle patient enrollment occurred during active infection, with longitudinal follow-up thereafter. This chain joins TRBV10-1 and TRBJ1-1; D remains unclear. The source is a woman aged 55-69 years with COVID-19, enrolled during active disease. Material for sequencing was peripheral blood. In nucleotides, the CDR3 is TGCGCCAGCAGTGAGTCATCCCTTAACACTGAAGCTTTCTTT. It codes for CASSESSLNTEAFF.